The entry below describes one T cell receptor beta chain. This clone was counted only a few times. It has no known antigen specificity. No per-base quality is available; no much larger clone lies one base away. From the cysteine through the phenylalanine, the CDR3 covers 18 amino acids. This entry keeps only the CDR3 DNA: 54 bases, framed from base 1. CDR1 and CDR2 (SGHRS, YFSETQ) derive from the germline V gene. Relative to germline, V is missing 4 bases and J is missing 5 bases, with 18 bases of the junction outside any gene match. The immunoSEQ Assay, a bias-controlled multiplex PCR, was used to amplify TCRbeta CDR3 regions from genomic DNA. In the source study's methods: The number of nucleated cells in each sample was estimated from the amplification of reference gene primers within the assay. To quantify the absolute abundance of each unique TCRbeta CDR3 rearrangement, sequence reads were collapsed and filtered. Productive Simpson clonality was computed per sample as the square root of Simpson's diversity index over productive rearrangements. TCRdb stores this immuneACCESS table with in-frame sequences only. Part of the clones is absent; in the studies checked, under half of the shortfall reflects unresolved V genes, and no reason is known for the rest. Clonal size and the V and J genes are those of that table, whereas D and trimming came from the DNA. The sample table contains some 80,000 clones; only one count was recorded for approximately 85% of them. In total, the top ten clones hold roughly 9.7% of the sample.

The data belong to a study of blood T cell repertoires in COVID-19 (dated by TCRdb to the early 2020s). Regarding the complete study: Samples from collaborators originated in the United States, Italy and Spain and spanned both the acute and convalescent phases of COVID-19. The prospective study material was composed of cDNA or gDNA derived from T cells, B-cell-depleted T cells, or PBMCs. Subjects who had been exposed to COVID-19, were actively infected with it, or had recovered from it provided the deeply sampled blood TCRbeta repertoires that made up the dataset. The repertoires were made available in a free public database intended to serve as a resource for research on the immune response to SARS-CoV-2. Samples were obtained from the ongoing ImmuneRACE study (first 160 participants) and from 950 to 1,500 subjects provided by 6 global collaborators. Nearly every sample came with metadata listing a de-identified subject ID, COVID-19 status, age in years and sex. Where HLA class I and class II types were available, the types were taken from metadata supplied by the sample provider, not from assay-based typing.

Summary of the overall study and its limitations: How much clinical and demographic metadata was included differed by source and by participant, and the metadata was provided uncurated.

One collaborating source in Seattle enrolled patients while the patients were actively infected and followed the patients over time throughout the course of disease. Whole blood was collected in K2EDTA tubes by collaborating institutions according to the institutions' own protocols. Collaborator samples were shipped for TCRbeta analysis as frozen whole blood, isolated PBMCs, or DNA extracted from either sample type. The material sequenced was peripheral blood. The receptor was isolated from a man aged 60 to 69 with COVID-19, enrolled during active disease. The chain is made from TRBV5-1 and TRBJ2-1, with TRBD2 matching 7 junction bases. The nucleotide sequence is TGCGCCAGCAGCCTGGGCTATTACAGCGGGGTTATTAACAATGAGCAGTTCTTC. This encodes CASSLGYYSGVINNEQFF.